This T cell receptor beta chain was observed in a study of molecular identifiers for immune sequencing clone quantification. General observations from the study: For effector cells, clones above 20 RNA copies held over 97% of molecules; for naive cells, under 1%. Reportedly, one cell's Jurkat TCR RNA was detected within one million naive CD8 cells.

V dropped 2 bases and J dropped 3; count of bases not matched to a gene: 6. The CDR3 runs to 17 residues. Germline lookup yields CDR1 MNHEY and CDR2 SVGAGI. MiXCR, run by TCRdb on the PCR reads, gives a single entry per CDR3 protein. The sample lists 490,000 or so distinct CDR3 sequences, 20% to 25% occurring once. This clonotype showed up many times. Its specificity is unknown. Sorted inputs of about 19,000 to 1,000,000 cells, with 10%, 30% or 50% RNA, yielded naive CD8 libraries. V is TRBV6-5 and J is TRBJ2-2; TRBD2 matches at 10 bases. Sequenced material: naive CD8+ T cells from blood, with Jurkat cell RNA spiked in. Subset indicated: FACS-sorted CD8+CD4-CCR7+CD45RA+ naive T cells. This sequence originates from a human donor in good health. Some libraries in this study had Jurkat cell RNA spiked in. As DNA, the CDR3 is TGTGCCAGCAGTTACGCCGGACTAGCGGATCACACCGGGGAGCTGTTTTTT. Amino acid sequence: CASSYAGLADHTGELFF.